This T cell receptor beta chain was obtained from a study of OX40 agonist ivuxolimab in advanced cancers. The wider study: Ivuxolimab is a fully human IgG2 antibody that activates OX40 (CD134). General observations from the study: Partial responders receiving 0.1-3.0 mg/kg showed among the lowest clonal expansion. More expanded clones were found, on average, in CD8+ than in CD4+ T cells.

In its sample, this clone was seen a few times. What it binds is not known. Sampling of blood occurred at baseline, cycle 4 day 1, and cycle 7 day 1. CDR3 length: 14 amino acids. The V end lost 0 bases, the J end lost 3 bases, and 6 bases lay between the germline ends. Germline CDR1 and CDR2: MNHEY and SVGAGI. TCRdb's table, derived via immunoSEQ multiplex PCR, lists solely in-frame clones and lacks some. Altogether tens of thousands of clones are present, around 90% being singletons, with the ten largest covering less than 30%. The sample in question was CD4+ or CD8+ T cells sorted from blood, obtained in a trial of the OX40 agonist ivuxolimab. This chain links TRBV6-5 with TRBJ1-5, with no clear D. This clonotype was sampled from an adult with an advanced solid tumor such as melanoma, head and neck, liver or kidney cancer. CDR3 nucleotide sequence: TGTGCCAGCAGTTACTCAGGGTACAATCAGCCCCAGCATTTT. It is translated as CASSYSGYNQPQHF.